Following are 31 T cell receptor beta chains from one sample sequenced in a study of blood T cell repertoires in COVID-19. Only in-frame clones appear in the TCRdb table, and some are missing; sequencing was by immunoSEQ multiplex PCR. Of some 180,000 clones in the sample, 79% were seen once. Input material: PBMCs or T cells enriched from blood (not recorded which). The receptor set was obtained from a woman in her 70s in a cohort exposed to, infected with or recovered from COVID-19 (not recorded which).

The V gene is TRBV7-2, the J gene TRBJ2-2; D remains ambiguous. This CDR3 has 14 residues. V was trimmed by 5 bases and J by 4 bases, leaving 11 bases between them. CDR1 is SGHTA and CDR2 is FQGNSA in the germline V gene. The CDR3 region has the DNA TGTGCCAGCAGCCCTCCTGGGCCCACCGGGGAGCTGTTTTTT. This translates into CASSPPGPTGELFF.

The V and J genes are TRBV3-1 (or the pseudogene TRBV3-2) and TRBJ2-3, with D perhaps matching TRBD2 (5 bases). The CDR3 is made up of 16 amino acids. Germline CDR1 LGHDT, CDR2 YNNKEL (reference sequence). Trimming removed 4 bases at V and 2 bases at J, with 16 bases between. The CDR3 here is CASSRRALAHTDTQYF. CDR3 nucleotide sequence: TGTGCCAGCAGCCGACGAGCGCTAGCCCACACAGATACGCAGTATTTT.

The rearrangement uses TRBV20-1 and TRBJ1-2; D perhaps matches TRBD1 (5 bases). Germline CDR1 reads DFQATT; CDR2 reads SNEGSKA (reference sequence). The CDR3 runs to 11 residues. V was clipped by 3 bases and J by 9 bases, with 11 bases between them. CDR3: CSASREVSYTF. DNA of the CDR3: TGCAGTGCTAGCAGGGAGGTTAGCTACACCTTC.

On this clone itself: A read error may account for a junction end that differs from germline. V is TRBV4-2 and J is TRBJ2-7, with 9 bases lining up with TRBD2. CDR1 and CDR2 (germline): LGHNA, YNFKEQ. The CDR3 runs to 14 residues. The DNA of the CDR3 is TGTGCCAGCAGCCAAGATCAGGCGGGAGGGAGCCTACACTTC. The encoded protein is CASSQDQAGGSLHF.

This clone was seen ten or more times. This rearrangement joins TRBV28 to TRBJ2-2, with 10 bases identical to TRBD2. The CDR3 contains 19 residues. The trim removed 6 bases at V and 4 bases at J, leaving 17 bases unmatched. The germline CDR1 and CDR2 sequences are MDHEN and SYDVKM. CDR3 DNA: TGTGCCAGCAGCTCTAGCGGGAGAGAAAGAGCCCGAGTCACCGGGGAGCTGTTTTTT. It is translated as CASSSSGRERARVTGELFF.

The V call is TRBV19, the J call TRBJ1-5; the match to TRBD1 covers 7 bases. V gave up 9 bases and J gave up 2 bases; unmatched junction bases: 7. Germline V gene lookup returns CDR1 LNHDA and CDR2 SQIVND (reference sequence). The CDR3 runs to 14 residues. CDR3 DNA: TGTGCCAGCGCCAATGGACAGGGCAATCAGCCCCAGCATTTT. Its protein is CASANGQGNQPQHF.

The J gene is TRBJ2-7, the V gene TRBV5-1; 9 positions match TRBD1. Trimming removed 7 bases from V and 3 bases from J; junction bases left unmatched: 8. From germline, CDR1 is SGHRS and CDR2 YFSETQ. This CDR3 region has 14 residues. The CDR3 is CASHPGTGLYEQYF. CDR3 bases: TGCGCCAGCCACCCGGGGACAGGGCTCTACGAGCAGTACTTC.

This clone was observed a single time. The chain carries TRBV20-1 and TRBJ1-1; D unresolved. The V gene's germline CDR1 is DFQATT and CDR2 SNEGSKA (reference sequence). The CDR3 is 11 residues long. Trimming took 4 bases from V and 6 from J, leaving 9 bases between them. In nucleotides, the CDR3 is TGCAGTGCTAAGTCCTCGGCTGAAGCTTTCTTT. This encodes CSAKSSAEAFF.

V and J are TRBV18 and TRBJ2-7; a possible D gene is TRBD1 (5 bases). CDR3 length: 13 amino acids. Germline V gene lookup returns CDR1 KGHSH and CDR2 LQKENI. Trimming pared 6 bases from V and 5 bases from J, leaving 14 bases between. The CDR3 loop reads CASSPWGRDEQYF. CDR3 bases: TGTGCCAGCTCCCCTTGGGGCAGGGACGAGCAGTACTTC.

This clone has only one observation. The rearrangement uses TRBV7-8 and TRBJ2-5; a possible D gene is TRBD2 (6 bases). This CDR3 comprises 11 residues. Germline CDR1 reads SGHVS; CDR2 reads FQNEAQ. V was cut by 5 bases and J by 9 bases, with 10 bases left in between. CDR3 sequence: CASSLSGAQYF. CDR3 DNA: TGTGCCAGCAGCCTCTCGGGGGCCCAGTACTTC. The variable domain in full, with the rest retrieved from reference TRBV7-8 and TRBJ2-5, is GAGVSQSPRYKVAKRGQDVALRCDPISGHVSLFWYQQALGQGPEFLTYFQNEAQLDKSGLPSDRFFAERPEGSVSTLKIQRTQQEDSAVYLCASSLSGAQYFGPGTRLLVL.

This clone was detected only once. The CDR3 loop is CASSPGVGGTQYF. The CDR3 DNA reads TGTGCCAGCAGCCCAGGCGTCGGGGGTACGCAGTATTTT. The rearrangement uses TRBV11-2 and TRBJ2-3; D is possibly TRBD2 (6 bases). Looked up from germline, CDR1 is SGHAT and CDR2 is FQNNGV. The CDR3 covers 13 residues. V lost 5 bases and J lost 8, with 14 bases in between.

This clone was seen just once. The rearrangement joins TRBV24-1 to TRBJ2-7, with 9 bases that match TRBD2. The J segment lost 4 bases and the V segment lost 4 bases, leaving 4 bases of the junction unmatched. Germline CDR1 reads KGHDR; CDR2 reads SFDVKD. The CDR3 contains 14 residues. The CDR3 loop is CATSENSGRYEQYF. DNA for the CDR3: TGTGCCACCAGTGAAAACAGCGGGAGGTACGAGCAGTACTTC.

The chain employs TRBV29-1 and TRBJ2-1; 7 bases align to TRBD2. CDR3 length: 13 residues. Unmatched junction bases numbered 4, after V lost 4 bases and J lost 4 bases. The germline V gene encodes CDR1 SQVTM and CDR2 ANQGSEA. For the CDR3, the DNA is TGCAGCGTTGGTACTAGCGCATACAATGAGCAGTTCTTC. Translated, it gives CSVGTSAYNEQFF.

This chain connects TRBV2 to TRBJ2-5; the match to TRBD2 covers 8 bases. Germline-derived CDR1 and CDR2 are SNHLY and FYNNEI. This CDR3 region has 15 residues. V lost 3 bases to trimming and J lost 4 bases; unmatched junction nucleotides: 7. The CDR3 spells CASSDPGAGGETQYF. The DNA of the CDR3 is TGTGCCAGCAGTGACCCAGGGGCGGGAGGAGAGACCCAGTACTTC.

The chain links TRBV7-9 to TRBJ1-2; 8 bases are a match to TRBD1. Unmatched junction bases numbered 5, after V lost 5 bases and J lost 6 bases. CDR1 and CDR2 from the germline V gene are SEHNR and FQNEAQ (reference sequence). This CDR3 region has 13 residues. The CDR3 sequence is CASSETGAHGYTF. CDR3 nucleotide sequence: TGTGCCAGCAGCGAGACAGGGGCTCATGGCTACACCTTC.

This rearrangement joins TRBV12-5 to TRBJ1-2; D is possibly TRBD1 (6 bases). The V end lost 1 base, the J end lost 7 bases, and 10 bases lay between the germline ends. The CDR3 runs 13 residues. Germline values: CDR1 LGHNT, CDR2 FRNRAP. The CDR3 bases are TGTGCTAGTGGTTTGGGACAGGTTGGTGGCTACACCTTC. The encoded protein is CASGLGQVGGYTF.

The chain links TRBV7-3 to TRBJ2-5; 8 bases are shared with TRBD1. Germline trimming cut 7 bases from V and 3 bases from J; bases unmatched to any gene: 13. This CDR3 has 16 residues. Per the germline V gene, CDR1 is SGHTA and CDR2 is FQGTGA. The CDR3 is CASNSRGHEKKETQYF. In DNA form, the CDR3 reads TGTGCCAGCAACTCCAGGGGGCACGAGAAGAAAGAGACCCAGTACTTC.

The table lists this clone with a few counts. The chain joins TRBV2 to TRBJ2-1; D remains unclear. The germline CDR1 and CDR2 sequences are SNHLY and FYNNEI. Trimming shortened V by 4 bases and J by 4 bases, and 8 bases separated the two germline ends. The CDR3 is 13 residues long. The DNA of the CDR3 is TGTGCCAGCAGTGTAGTCCAATACAATGAGCAGTTCTTC. It codes for CASSVVQYNEQFF. The variable domain in full, completed from reference TRBV2 and TRBJ2-1, reads EPEVTQTPSHQVTQMGQEVILRCVPISNHLYFYWYRQILGQKVEFLVSFYNNEISEKSEIFDDQFSVERPDGSNFTLKIRSTKLEDSAMYFCASSVVQYNEQFFGPGTRLTVL.

This clone was observed a handful of times. The chain joins TRBV28 to TRBJ1-2, with 7 bases identical to TRBD1. The V and J ends lost 5 bases and 8 bases, in that order; junction bases with no gene match: 11. CDR3 length: 14 amino acids. Germline CDR1 is MDHEN and CDR2 is SYDVKM. The CDR3 coding sequence is TGTGCCAGCAGTCCCTCCCTCACAGGGGTCGGCTACACCTTC. As protein: CASSPSLTGVGYTF.

The chain carries TRBV3-1 (or the pseudogene TRBV3-2) and TRBJ2-3; D may be TRBD1 (6 bases). V was pared by 4 bases and J by 3 bases, with 8 bases between. Germline CDR1 reads LGHDT; CDR2 reads YNNKEL (reference sequence). The CDR3 contains 13 residues. In nucleotides, the CDR3 is TGTGCCAGCAGCCTACAGGGAACAGATACGCAGTATTTT. This encodes CASSLQGTDTQYF.

The V call is TRBV6-5, the J call TRBJ1-5; 7 bases agree with TRBD1. From germline, CDR1 is MNHEY and CDR2 SVGAGI. This CDR3 is built from 13 residues. With 6 bases clipped from V and 3 bases from J, the junction kept 2 bases outside the gene matches. In DNA, the CDR3 is TGTGCCAGCAGACAGGGGATCAATCAGCCCCAGCATTTT. Translating gives CASRQGINQPQHF.

The chain recombines TRBV7-2 with TRBJ1-4, with a possible D match to TRBD1 (5 bases). CDR3 length: 13 amino acids. Germline V lookup: CDR1 SGHTA, CDR2 FQGNSA. The V and J ends lost 4 bases and 7 bases respectively, with 10 bases between them. CDR3 amino acids: CASSSGWGEKLFF. CDR3 sequence (DNA): TGTGCCAGCAGCTCAGGGTGGGGTGAAAAACTGTTTTTT. Looking up the rest from reference TRBV7-2 and TRBJ1-4 gives the full variable domain: GAGVSQSPSNKVTEKGKDVELRCDPISGHTALYWYRQSLGQGLEFLIYFQGNSAPDKSGLPSDRFSAERTGGSVSTLTIQRTQQEDSAVYLCASSSGWGEKLFFGSGTQLSVL.

The chain uses TRBV7-9 and TRBJ1-5; D is unclear. CDR1 and CDR2 (germline): SEHNR, FQNEAQ (reference sequence). The CDR3 extends over 12 amino acids. The ends were cut back, 4 bases at V and 6 bases at J, with 7 bases in the middle. The CDR3 nucleotides read TGTGCCAGCAGCTGGGAGTTTCAGCCCCAGCATTTT. It yields the protein CASSWEFQPQHF.

The chain employs TRBV27 and TRBJ1-5; D remains ambiguous. V was cut by 5 bases and J by 5 bases, with 7 bases left in between. Per the germline V gene, CDR1 is MNHEY and CDR2 is SMNVEV (reference sequence). CDR3 length equals 12 residues. For the CDR3, the DNA is TGTGCCAGCAGTCACTACGATCAGCCCCAGCATTTT. It yields the protein CASSHYDQPQHF.

The chain joins TRBV7-9 to TRBJ2-5; a possible D gene is TRBD2 (6 bases). V lost 3 bases, J lost 2 bases, and 13 bases lay in between. Per germline, CDR1 SEHNR and CDR2 FQNEAQ (reference sequence). The CDR3 is 15 amino acids. CDR3 sequence: CASSFWAGTQETQYF. The CDR3 coding sequence is TGTGCCAGCAGCTTCTGGGCGGGGACTCAAGAGACCCAGTACTTC.

The V call is TRBV27, the J call TRBJ1-5, with D perhaps TRBD1 (6 bases). This CDR3 comprises 16 residues. The V and J ends lost 2 bases and 3 bases respectively, with 14 bases between them. Germline lookup yields CDR1 MNHEY and CDR2 SMNVEV (reference sequence). In DNA form, the CDR3 reads TGTGCCAGCAGTTTAGGAACAGGGCTAAACAATCAGCCCCAGCATTTT. It translates to CASSLGTGLNNQPQHF.

The genes are TRBV7-2 and TRBJ1-3; D may be TRBD1 (5 bases). V dropped 3 bases and J dropped 6 bases, with 9 bases sitting between them. Germline V gives CDR1 SGHTA, CDR2 FQGNSA. This CDR3 has 13 amino acids. In DNA form, the CDR3 reads TGTGCCAGCAGCTTCAAAGGGGCAAACACCATATATTTT. Amino acid sequence: CASSFKGANTIYF. Supplemented by reference TRBV7-2 and TRBJ1-3, the full variable domain reads GAGVSQSPSNKVTEKGKDVELRCDPISGHTALYWYRQSLGQGLEFLIYFQGNSAPDKSGLPSDRFSAERTGGSVSTLTIQRTQQEDSAVYLCASSFKGANTIYFGEGSWLTVV.

DNA of the CDR3: TGTGCCAGCAGCTTCCCAGGGATTGTGACTGAAGCTTTCTTT. This sequence encodes CASSFPGIVTEAFF. This chain uses TRBV5-4 with TRBJ1-1; TRBD1 might be the D (5 bases). The V end was cut by 2 bases, the J end by 5 bases, with 13 bases between. This CDR3 region has 14 residues. CDR1 SGHNT and CDR2 YYREEE come from the germline V gene (reference sequence).

This clone occurred once. The chain recombines TRBV25-1 with TRBJ2-1; 8 bases line up with TRBD1. V was pared by 4 bases and J by 5 bases, with 7 bases of the junction left unmatched. Germline-derived CDR1 and CDR2 are MGHDK and SYGVNS. The CDR3 spans 15 residues. DNA for the CDR3: TGTGCCAGCAGTGTAGCAGGACAGGGAAACAATGAGCAGTTCTTC. Translated, it gives CASSVAGQGNNEQFF.

The chain combines TRBV28 with TRBJ1-2; 8 bases align to TRBD1. Germline CDR1 reads MDHEN; CDR2 reads SYDVKM. Trimming cost V 4 bases and J 4 bases; bases outside gene matches: 11. This CDR3 is 16 amino acids long. CDR3 region: CASSWGGQAETYGYTF. In nucleotides, the CDR3 is TGTGCCAGCAGTTGGGGGGGACAGGCCGAAACCTATGGCTACACCTTC.

The chain uses TRBV5-1 and TRBJ2-5; tentatively, D is TRBD2 (6 bases). Trimming stripped 4 bases from V and 5 bases from J, with 15 bases between. The CDR3 runs to 14 residues. Germline values: CDR1 SGHRS, CDR2 YFSETQ. CDR3 nucleotide sequence: TGCGCCAGCAGCCCAGAAGGGAGGATCGAGACCCAGTACTTC. Translating it yields CASSPEGRIETQYF. Together with reference TRBV5-1 and TRBJ2-5, the CDR3 gives the full variable domain: KAGVTQTPRYLIKTRGQQVTLSCSPISGHRSVSWYQQTPGQGLQFLFEYFSETQRNKGNFPGRFSGRQFSNSRSEMNVSTLELGDSALYLCASSPEGRIETQYFGPGTRLLVL.